What follows are 18 T cell receptor beta chains derived from one specimen sequenced in a study of cytomegalovirus exposure and HLA in healthy donors. PCR primers comprised 60 Vbeta and 13 Jbeta primers. Profiled with immunoSEQ multiplex PCR; TCRdb holds only in-frame clones, not every one. The repertoire includes roughly 180,000 clones, around 80% of them detected once, and just over 4.5% sits in the top ten. Input material: PBMCs. These receptors all come from a woman in her fifties or sixties in good health and CMV-seropositive.

The CDR3 reads CASSYSGQGRRETQYF. CDR3 coding DNA: TGTGCCAGCAGTTACTCGGGACAGGGGAGGAGGGAGACCCAGTACTTC. The gene calls are TRBV6-5 and TRBJ2-5, with 10 bases identical to TRBD1. CDR3 size: 16 residues. Germline V gene data show CDR1 as MNHEY and CDR2 as SVGAGI. V shed 0 bases and J 5 bases; nucleotides not matched to a gene: 6.

V gene TRBV5-1 combines with J gene TRBJ1-1, with TRBD1 matching 8 bases. The germline CDR1 and CDR2 sequences are SGHRS and YFSETQ. V was clipped by 7 bases and J by 2 bases; unmatched bases: 4. This CDR3 contains 13 residues. The CDR3 reads CASQGQDNTEAFF. CDR3 bases: TGCGCCAGCCAGGGACAGGATAACACTGAAGCTTTCTTT.

The chain is built from TRBV27 and TRBJ2-1; D is possibly TRBD1 (5 bases). V was clipped by 7 bases and J by 0 bases, with 10 bases between them. This CDR3 has 14 amino acids. Germline V gene data show CDR1 as MNHEY and CDR2 as SMNVEV (reference sequence). The CDR3 sequence: CASKGISSYNEQFF. CDR3 bases: TGTGCCAGCAAGGGGATTAGCTCCTACAATGAGCAGTTCTTC.

J is TRBJ1-5 and V is TRBV28; no clear D gene. Germline V gives CDR1 MDHEN, CDR2 SYDVKM. CDR3 length: 12 residues. V was clipped by 0 bases and J by 11 bases, with 8 bases between them. DNA of the CDR3: TGTGCCAGCAGTTTATGGACGGGAGCCCAGCATTTT. Protein product: CASSLWTGAQHF. Filled out from reference TRBV28 and TRBJ1-5, the complete variable domain reads DVKVTQSSRYLVKRTGEKVFLECVQDMDHENMFWYRQDPGLGLRLIYFSYDVKMKEKGDIPEGYSVSREKKERFSLILESASTNQTSMYLCASSLWTGAQHFGDGTRLSIL.

This chain connects TRBV5-1 to TRBJ2-7, with 9 bases aligning to TRBD2. J was trimmed by 1 base and V by 4 bases; bases with no gene match: 6. The V gene's germline CDR1 is SGHRS and CDR2 YFSETQ. The CDR3 is 15 amino acids. The CDR3 loop is CASSPSAGGSYEQYF. In nucleotides, the CDR3 is TGCGCCAGCAGCCCCTCTGCGGGAGGGTCCTACGAGCAGTACTTC.

The gene calls are TRBV7-9 and TRBJ1-2; 10 nucleotides agree with TRBD1. V was clipped by 3 bases and J by 7 bases; unmatched bases: 5. This CDR3 spans 14 amino acids. Germline CDR1 SEHNR, CDR2 FQNEAQ (reference sequence). The CDR3 nucleotides read TGTGCCAGCAGCTTCGACAGGGGGCAAAGTGGCTACACCTTC. This encodes CASSFDRGQSGYTF.

The genes are TRBV19 and TRBJ1-5; D possibly corresponds to TRBD1 (6 bases). Germline CDR1 reads LNHDA; CDR2 reads SQIVND (reference sequence). The CDR3 length is 15 residues. Between the trimmed V and J ends, which lost 6 bases and 3 bases, there was a span of 15 bases. CDR3 DNA: TGTGCCAGTAGCACCCGGGGGGGCCCCAATCAGCCCCAGCATTTT. It encodes CASSTRGGPNQPQHF.

V is TRBV27 and J is TRBJ2-7; 10 bases are a match to TRBD1. The CDR3 has 16 amino acids. CDR1 and CDR2 (germline): MNHEY, SMNVEV (reference sequence). Losses at the gene ends were 5 bases for V and 0 bases for J; bases not matched to a gene: 7. The CDR3, as DNA: TGTGCCAGCAGTCAGGGACAGGGGAGGACCTCCTACGAGCAGTACTTC. Protein product: CASSQGQGRTSYEQYF.

The CDR3 DNA sequence: TGTGCCAGCAGAGGGACAGGGAACAATGGCTACACCTTC. This gives the protein CASRGTGNNGYTF. This chain joins TRBV28 and TRBJ1-2; TRBD1 matches at 9 bases. The CDR3 consists of 13 residues. V dropped 6 bases and J dropped 6; count of bases not matched to a gene: 5. Germline V gene data show CDR1 as MDHEN and CDR2 as SYDVKM.

As DNA, the CDR3 is TGTGCCAGCAGTTACGGCAGGGGCCGCTTCGAGCAGTACTTC. Its translation is CASSYGRGRFEQYF. The chain employs TRBV6-5 and TRBJ2-7; maybe TRBD1 (6 bases). The V end was cut by 2 bases, the J end by 6 bases, with 14 bases between. CDR1 and CDR2 (germline): MNHEY, SVGAGI. This CDR3 comprises 14 residues.

The chain joins TRBV19 to TRBJ1-2, with 7 bases aligning to TRBD1. Germline CDR1 LNHDA, CDR2 SQIVND (reference sequence). The CDR3 is made up of 14 amino acids. The V segment lost 5 bases and the J segment 0 bases; nucleotides outside the gene matches: 3. For the CDR3, the DNA is TGTGCCAGTAGTCGGGACAGCACTAACTATGGCTACACCTTC. Encoded protein: CASSRDSTNYGYTF.

The rearrangement links TRBV29-1 to TRBJ2-7; unclear D gene. The germline V and J ends were trimmed by 4 bases and 7 bases, with 14 bases remaining between them. The CDR3 is 12 amino acids. The V gene's germline CDR1 is SQVTM and CDR2 ANQGSEA. In nucleotides, the CDR3 is TGCAGCGTTGGAGAGAGGTACGGAGAGCAGTACTTC. It encodes CSVGERYGEQYF.

The V call is TRBV6-5, the J call TRBJ2-7, with D maybe TRBD2 (6 bases). The CDR3 is 15 amino acids. Germline CDR1 MNHEY, CDR2 SVGAGI. Deletions cut 5 bases from V and 2 bases from J, with 16 bases between. For the CDR3, the DNA is TGTGCCAGCAGTCCTACCGGGAGTAACACCTACGAGCAGTACTTC. It translates to CASSPTGSNTYEQYF.

The CDR3 bases are TGTGCCAGTACCCCGGGACTAGAATCCTACAATGAGCAGTTCTTC. Amino acids: CASTPGLESYNEQFF. The rearrangement joins TRBV19 to TRBJ2-1; TRBD2 matches at 8 bases. The junction had 6 bases not matched to a gene; V was cut back by 7 bases and J by 1 base. CDR1 is LNHDA and CDR2 is SQIVND in the germline V gene (reference sequence). The CDR3 contains 15 residues.

The chain combines TRBV25-1 with TRBJ1-2; 9 nucleotides align to TRBD1. This CDR3 has 13 amino acids. The ends lost 4 bases at V and 5 bases at J; junction bases unmatched: 2. Germline-derived CDR1 and CDR2 are MGHDK and SYGVNS. In DNA, the CDR3 is TGTGCCAGCAGTGTTGGGACAGGGTATGGCTACACCTTC. Its protein product is CASSVGTGYGYTF.

The chain recombines TRBV10-3 with TRBJ2-5, with 7 bases that match TRBD1. Looked up from germline, CDR1 is ENHRY and CDR2 is SYGVKD. The CDR3 consists of 12 residues. V was clipped by 11 bases and J by 2 bases; unmatched bases: 5. The CDR3 region has the DNA TGTGCCGCCGGGACAGCGCAAGAGACCCAGTACTTC. Protein: CAAGTAQETQYF.

In the case of this clone: Additional DNA sequences in this sample encode the identical CDR3. The chain links TRBV5-1 to TRBJ1-1; 7 nucleotides agree with TRBD1. The germline V gene has CDR1 SGHRS and CDR2 YFSETQ. V shed 8 bases, J shed 6 bases, and the junction held 10 bases outside the gene matches. CDR3 length equals 13 residues. The CDR3 here is CASSRGTVPEAFF. CDR3 DNA: TGCGCCAGTAGCAGAGGGACAGTTCCTGAAGCTTTCTTT.

CDR3 sequence reads: CASSLRHAAETWRGRDTQYF. The CDR3 DNA is TGTGCCAGCAGTTTAAGGCACGCGGCGGAAACTTGGCGGGGTAGAGATACGCAGTATTTT. V usage is TRBV27 and J usage is TRBJ2-3, with D tentatively TRBD2 (6 bases). Germline CDR1 and CDR2: MNHEY and SMNVEV (reference sequence). This CDR3 has 20 residues. Trimming took 2 bases from V and 5 from J, leaving 29 bases between them.